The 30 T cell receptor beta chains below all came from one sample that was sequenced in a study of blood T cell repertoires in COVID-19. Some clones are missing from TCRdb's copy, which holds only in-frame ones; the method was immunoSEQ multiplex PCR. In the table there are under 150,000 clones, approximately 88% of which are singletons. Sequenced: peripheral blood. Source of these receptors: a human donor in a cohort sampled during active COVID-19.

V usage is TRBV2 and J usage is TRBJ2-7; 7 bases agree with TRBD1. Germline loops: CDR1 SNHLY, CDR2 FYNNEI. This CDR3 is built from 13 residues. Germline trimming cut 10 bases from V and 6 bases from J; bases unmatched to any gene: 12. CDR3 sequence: CATTGQAPGEQYF. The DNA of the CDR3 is TGTGCCACCACAGGACAGGCTCCGGGCGAGCAGTACTTC.

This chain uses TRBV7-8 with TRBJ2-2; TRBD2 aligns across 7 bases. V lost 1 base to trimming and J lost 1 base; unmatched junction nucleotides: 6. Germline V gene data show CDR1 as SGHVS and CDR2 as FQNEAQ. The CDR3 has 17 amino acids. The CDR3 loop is CASSLVGLAENTGELFF. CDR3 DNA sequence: TGTGCCAGCAGCTTAGTAGGGCTAGCGGAGAACACCGGGGAGCTGTTTTTT.

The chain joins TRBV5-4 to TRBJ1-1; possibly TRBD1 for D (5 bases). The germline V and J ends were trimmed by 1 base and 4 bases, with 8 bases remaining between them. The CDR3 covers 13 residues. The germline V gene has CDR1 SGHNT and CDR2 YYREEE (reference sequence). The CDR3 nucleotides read TGTGCCAGCAGCTTGAAAGGGGCCACTGAAGCTTTCTTT. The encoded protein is CASSLKGATEAFF.

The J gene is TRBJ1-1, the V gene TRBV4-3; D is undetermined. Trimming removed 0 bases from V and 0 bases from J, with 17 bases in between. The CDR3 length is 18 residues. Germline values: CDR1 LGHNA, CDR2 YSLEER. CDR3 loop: CASSQDDSGLVMNTEAFF. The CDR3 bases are TGCGCCAGCAGCCAAGATGATTCAGGATTGGTCATGAACACTGAAGCTTTCTTT.

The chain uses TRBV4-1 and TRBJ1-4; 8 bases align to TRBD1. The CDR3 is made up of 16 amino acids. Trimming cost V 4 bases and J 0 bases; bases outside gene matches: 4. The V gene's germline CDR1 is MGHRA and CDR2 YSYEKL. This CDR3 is CASSRQGATTNEKLFF. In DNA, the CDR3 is TGCGCCAGCAGCCGTCAGGGGGCAACAACTAATGAAAAACTGTTTTTT.

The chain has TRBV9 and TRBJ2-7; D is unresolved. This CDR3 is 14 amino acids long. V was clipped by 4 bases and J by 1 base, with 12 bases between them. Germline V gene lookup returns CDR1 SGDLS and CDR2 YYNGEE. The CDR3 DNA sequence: TGTGCCAGCAGCCCCAGCTTCGGGTCCTACGAGCAGTACTTC. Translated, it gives CASSPSFGSYEQYF. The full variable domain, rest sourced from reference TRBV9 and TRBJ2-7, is DSGVTQTPKHLITATGQRVTLRCSPRSGDLSVYWYQQSLDQGLQFLIQYYNGEERAKGNILERFSAQQFPDLHSELNLSSLELGDSALYFCASSPSFGSYEQYFGPGTRLTVT.

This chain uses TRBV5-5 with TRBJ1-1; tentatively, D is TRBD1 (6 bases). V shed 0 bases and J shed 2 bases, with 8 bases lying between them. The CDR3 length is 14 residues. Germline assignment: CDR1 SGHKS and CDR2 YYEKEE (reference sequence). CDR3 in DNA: TGTGCCAGCAGCTTGGTACAGGGAAACACTGAAGCTTTCTTT. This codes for CASSLVQGNTEAFF.

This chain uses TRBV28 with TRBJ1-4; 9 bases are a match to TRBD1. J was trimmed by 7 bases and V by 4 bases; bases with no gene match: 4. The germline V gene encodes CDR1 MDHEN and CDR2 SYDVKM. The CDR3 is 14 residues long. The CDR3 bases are TGTGCCAGCAGTTCGGACAGGGGAAGTGAAAAACTGTTTTTT. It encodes CASSSDRGSEKLFF. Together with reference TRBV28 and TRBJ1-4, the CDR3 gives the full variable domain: DVKVTQSSRYLVKRTGEKVFLECVQDMDHENMFWYRQDPGLGLRLIYFSYDVKMKEKGDIPEGYSVSREKKERFSLILESASTNQTSMYLCASSSDRGSEKLFFGSGTQLSVL.

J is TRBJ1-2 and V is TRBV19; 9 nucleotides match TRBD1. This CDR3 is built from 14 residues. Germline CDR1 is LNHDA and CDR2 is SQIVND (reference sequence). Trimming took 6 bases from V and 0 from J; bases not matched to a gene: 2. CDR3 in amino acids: CASRTGGTNYGYTF. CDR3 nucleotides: TGTGCCAGTAGGACAGGGGGAACTAACTATGGCTACACCTTC.

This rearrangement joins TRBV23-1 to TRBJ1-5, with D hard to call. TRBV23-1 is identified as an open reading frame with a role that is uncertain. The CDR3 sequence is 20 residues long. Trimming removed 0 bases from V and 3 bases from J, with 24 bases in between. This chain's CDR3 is CASSQSAGSQWFGNNQPQHF. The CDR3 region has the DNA TGCGCCAGCAGTCAATCGGCGGGCAGTCAATGGTTCGGTAACAATCAGCCCCAGCATTTT.

DNA of the CDR3: TGCAGTGCTAGTGTAGACAGGGATTACGAGCAGTACTTC. Amino acids: CSASVDRDYEQYF. V is TRBV20-1 and J is TRBJ2-7, with 7 bases that match TRBD1. The junction had 6 bases not matched to a gene; V was cut back by 3 bases and J by 4 bases. Germline assignment: CDR1 DFQATT and CDR2 SNEGSKA (reference sequence). This CDR3 spans 13 amino acids.

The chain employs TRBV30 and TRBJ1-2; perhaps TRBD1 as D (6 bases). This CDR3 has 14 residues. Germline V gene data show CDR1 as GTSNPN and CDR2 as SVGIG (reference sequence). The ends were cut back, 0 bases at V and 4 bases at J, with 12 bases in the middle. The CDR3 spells CAWSVQSGAYGYTF. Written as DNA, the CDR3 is TGTGCCTGGAGTGTACAGTCAGGGGCCTATGGCTACACCTTC.

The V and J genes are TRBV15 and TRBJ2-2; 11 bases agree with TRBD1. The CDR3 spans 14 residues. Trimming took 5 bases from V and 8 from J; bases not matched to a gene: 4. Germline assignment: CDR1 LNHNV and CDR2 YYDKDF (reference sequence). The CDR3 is CATSLGQGVGELFF. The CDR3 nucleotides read TGTGCCACCAGCCTGGGACAGGGGGTGGGGGAGCTGTTTTTT.

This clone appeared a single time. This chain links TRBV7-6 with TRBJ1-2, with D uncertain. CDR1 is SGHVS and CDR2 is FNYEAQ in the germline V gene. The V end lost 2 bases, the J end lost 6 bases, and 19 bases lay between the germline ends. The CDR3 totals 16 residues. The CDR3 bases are TGTGCCAGCAGCTTACGACCTGAGTCGGGGATGGATGGCTACACCTTC. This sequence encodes CASSLRPESGMDGYTF. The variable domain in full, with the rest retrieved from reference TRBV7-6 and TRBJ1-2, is GAGVSQSPRYKVTKRGQDVALRCDPISGHVSLYWYRQALGQGPEFLTYFNYEAQQDKSGLPNDRFSAERPEGSISTLTIQRTEQRDSAMYRCASSLRPESGMDGYTFGSGTRLTVV.

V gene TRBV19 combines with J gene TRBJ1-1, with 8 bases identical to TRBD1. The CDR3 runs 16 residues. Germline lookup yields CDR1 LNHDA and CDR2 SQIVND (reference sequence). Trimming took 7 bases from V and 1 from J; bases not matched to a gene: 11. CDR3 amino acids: CASNPGQVVWNTEAFF. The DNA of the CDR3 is TGTGCCAGTAATCCGGGACAGGTTGTGTGGAACACTGAAGCTTTCTTT.

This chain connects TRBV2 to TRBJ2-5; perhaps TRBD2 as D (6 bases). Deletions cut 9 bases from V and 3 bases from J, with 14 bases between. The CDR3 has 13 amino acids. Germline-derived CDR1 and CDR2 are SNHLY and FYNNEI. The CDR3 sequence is CASISGGKETQYF. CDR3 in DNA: TGTGCCAGTATATCCGGGGGAAAAGAGACCCAGTACTTC. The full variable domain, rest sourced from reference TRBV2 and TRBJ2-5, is EPEVTQTPSHQVTQMGQEVILRCVPISNHLYFYWYRQILGQKVEFLVSFYNNEISEKSEIFDDQFSVERPDGSNFTLKIRSTKLEDSAMYFCASISGGKETQYFGPGTRLLVL.

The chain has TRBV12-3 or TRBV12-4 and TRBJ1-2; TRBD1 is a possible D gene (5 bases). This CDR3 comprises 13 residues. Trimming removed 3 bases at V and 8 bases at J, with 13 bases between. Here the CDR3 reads CASSFEGAVGYTF. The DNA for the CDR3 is TGTGCCAGCAGTTTTGAAGGGGCCGTGGGCTACACCTTC.

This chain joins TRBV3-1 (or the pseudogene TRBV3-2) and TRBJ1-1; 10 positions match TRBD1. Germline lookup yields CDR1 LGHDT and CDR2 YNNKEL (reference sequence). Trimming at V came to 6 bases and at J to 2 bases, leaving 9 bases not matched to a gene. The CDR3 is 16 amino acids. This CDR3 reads CASSPGTGDLNTEAFF. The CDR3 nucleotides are TGTGCCAGCAGTCCCGGGACAGGGGACCTAAACACTGAAGCTTTCTTT.

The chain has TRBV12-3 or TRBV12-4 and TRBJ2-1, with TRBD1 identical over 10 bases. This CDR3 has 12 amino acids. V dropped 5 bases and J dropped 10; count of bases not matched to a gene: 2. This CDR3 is CASSPTGGEQFF. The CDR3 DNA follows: TGTGCCAGCAGTCCGACAGGGGGCGAGCAGTTCTTC.

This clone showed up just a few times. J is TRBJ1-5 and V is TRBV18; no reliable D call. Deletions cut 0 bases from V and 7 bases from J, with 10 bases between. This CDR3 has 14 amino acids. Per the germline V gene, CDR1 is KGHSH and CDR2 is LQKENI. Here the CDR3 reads CASSPPGVAQPQHF. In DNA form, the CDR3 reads TGTGCCAGCTCACCACCTGGTGTAGCACAGCCCCAGCATTTT.

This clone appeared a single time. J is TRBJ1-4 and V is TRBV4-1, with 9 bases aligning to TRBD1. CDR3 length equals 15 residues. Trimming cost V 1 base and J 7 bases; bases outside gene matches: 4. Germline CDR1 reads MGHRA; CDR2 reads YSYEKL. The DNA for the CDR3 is TGCGCCAGCAGCCAAGCGACAGGGGGTGGTGAAAAACTGTTTTTT. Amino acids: CASSQATGGGEKLFF.

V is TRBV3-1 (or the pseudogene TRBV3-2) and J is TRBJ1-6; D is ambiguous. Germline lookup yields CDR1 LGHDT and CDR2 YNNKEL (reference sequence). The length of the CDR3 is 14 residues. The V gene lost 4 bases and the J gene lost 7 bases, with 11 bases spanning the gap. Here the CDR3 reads CASSPLGQNSPLHF. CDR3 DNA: TGTGCCAGCAGCCCTCTTGGGCAGAATTCACCCCTCCACTTT.

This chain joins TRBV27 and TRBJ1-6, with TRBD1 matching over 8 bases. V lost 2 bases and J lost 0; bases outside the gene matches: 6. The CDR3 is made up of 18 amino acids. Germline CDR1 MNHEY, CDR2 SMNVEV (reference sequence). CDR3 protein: CASSLDRGAGSYNSPLHF. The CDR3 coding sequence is TGTGCCAGCAGTTTAGACAGGGGCGCGGGCTCCTATAATTCACCCCTCCACTTT.

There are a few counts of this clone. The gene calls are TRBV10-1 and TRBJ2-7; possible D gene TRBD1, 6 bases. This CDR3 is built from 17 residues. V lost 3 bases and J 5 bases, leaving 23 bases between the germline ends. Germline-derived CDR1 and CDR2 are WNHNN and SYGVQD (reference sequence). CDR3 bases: TGCGCCAGCAGTGACCCCAAGCAGTCACCAAACAGGGACGAGCAGTACTTC. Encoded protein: CASSDPKQSPNRDEQYF.

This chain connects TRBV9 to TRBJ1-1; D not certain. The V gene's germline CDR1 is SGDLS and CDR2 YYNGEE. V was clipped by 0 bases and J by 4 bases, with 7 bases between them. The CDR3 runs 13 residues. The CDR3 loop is CASSVEPGTEAFF. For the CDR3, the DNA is TGTGCCAGCAGCGTAGAGCCCGGCACTGAAGCTTTCTTT.

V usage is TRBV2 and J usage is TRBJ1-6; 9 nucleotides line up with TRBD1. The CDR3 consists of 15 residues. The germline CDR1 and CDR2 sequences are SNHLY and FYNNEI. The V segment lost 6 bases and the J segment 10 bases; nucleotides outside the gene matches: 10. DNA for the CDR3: TGTGCCAGCAGCGAGGGACAGGGTATAGGGTCACCCCTCCACTTT. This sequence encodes CASSEGQGIGSPLHF.

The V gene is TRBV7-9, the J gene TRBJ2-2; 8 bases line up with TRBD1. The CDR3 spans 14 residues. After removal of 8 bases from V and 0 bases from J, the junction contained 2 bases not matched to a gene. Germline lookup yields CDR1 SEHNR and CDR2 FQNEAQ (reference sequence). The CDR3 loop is CASLDRANTGELFF. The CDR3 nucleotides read TGTGCCAGCTTGGACAGGGCGAACACCGGGGAGCTGTTTTTT. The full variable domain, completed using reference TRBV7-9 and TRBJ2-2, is DTGVSQNPRHKITKRGQNVTFRCDPISEHNRLYWYRQTLGQGPEFLTYFQNEAQLEKSRLLSDRFSAERPKGSFSTLEIQRTEQGDSAMYLCASLDRANTGELFFGEGSRLTVL.

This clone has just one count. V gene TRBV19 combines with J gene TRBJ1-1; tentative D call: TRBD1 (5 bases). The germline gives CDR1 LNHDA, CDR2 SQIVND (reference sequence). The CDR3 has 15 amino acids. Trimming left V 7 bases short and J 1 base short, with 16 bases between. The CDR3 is CASIAGGVWNTEAFF. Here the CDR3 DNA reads TGTGCCAGTATCGCTGGGGGGGTTTGGAACACTGAAGCTTTCTTT.

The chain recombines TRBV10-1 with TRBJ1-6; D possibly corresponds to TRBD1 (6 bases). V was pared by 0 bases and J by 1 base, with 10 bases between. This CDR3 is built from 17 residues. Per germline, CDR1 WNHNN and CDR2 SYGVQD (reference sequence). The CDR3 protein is CASSESKGQSYNSPLHF. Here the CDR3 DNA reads TGCGCCAGCAGTGAGTCGAAAGGACAGTCCTATAATTCACCCCTCCACTTT.

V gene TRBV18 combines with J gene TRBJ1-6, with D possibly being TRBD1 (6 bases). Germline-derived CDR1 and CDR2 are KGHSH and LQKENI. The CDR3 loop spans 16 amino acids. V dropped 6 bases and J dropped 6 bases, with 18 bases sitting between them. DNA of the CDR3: TGTGCCAGCTCCCCAGGCTCACAGGGAAGTAATTCACCCCTCCACTTT. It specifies CASSPGSQGSNSPLHF.